This TCR beta chain is drawn from a study of blood T cell repertoires in COVID-19. This clone has a handful of counts. The V and J ends lost 1 base and 6 bases, in that order; junction bases with no gene match: 5. CDR3 size: 16 residues. From germline, CDR1 is SGHNT and CDR2 YENEEA. Sequencing was performed with immunoSEQ multiplex PCR; in TCRdb, only in-frame clones are kept and a portion is missing. In the table there are some 200,000 clones, 86% of which are singletons. The source of this sequence is a woman in her forties with acute COVID-19. The source material was PBMCs or T cells enriched from blood (not recorded which). This chain uses TRBV11-3 with TRBJ2-1, with 11 bases fitting TRBD1. CDR3 amino acids: CASSLGGTGGSNEQFF. CDR3 nucleotide sequence: TGTGCCAGCAGCTTAGGAGGGACAGGGGGATCCAATGAGCAGTTCTTC.